The 26 T cell receptor beta chains reported below all come from one sample, sequenced in a study of shared clonotypes between healthy human individuals. Sequencing used immunoSEQ multiplex PCR; TCRdb keeps in-frame clones, though not all of them. The sample yields some 1.1 million clones, 70% to 80% seen once. Source material: memory CD4+ T cells from PBMCs. The subset is: CD45RA-negative fraction. Receptor source: a man between 18 and 29 years old in good health. Some clones in this sample may be carry-over from other donors' samples.

This rearrangement joins TRBV6-5 to TRBJ2-1; 7 bases match TRBD2. Germline CDR1 and CDR2: MNHEY and SVGAGI. CDR3 length: 15 amino acids. V trimming: 6 bases; J trimming: 4 bases; junction bases outside the gene matches: 9. The CDR3 DNA follows: TGTGCCAGCAGCTCAGCTAGCGGCAATTACAATGAGCAGTTCTTC. Its protein is CASSSASGNYNEQFF.

This sequence joins TRBV6-6 and TRBJ2-1; D is uncertain. This CDR3 has 14 residues. Germline V gene lookup returns CDR1 MNHNY and CDR2 SVGAGI (reference sequence). Trimming took off 4 bases at V and 0 bases at J, with 7 bases between the two ends. In DNA, the CDR3 is TGTGCCAGCAGTTTACCTAGCTCCTACAATGAGCAGTTCTTC. It specifies CASSLPSSYNEQFF.

This clone has more than one count but fewer than ten. The V and J genes are TRBV7-2 and TRBJ2-7; TRBD2 aligns across 9 bases. The junction had 4 bases not matched to a gene; V was cut back by 3 bases and J by 4 bases. Per germline, CDR1 SGHTA and CDR2 FQGNSA. The CDR3 is 14 residues long. CDR3 sequence reads: CASSFSGSGYEQYF. Written as DNA, the CDR3 is TGTGCCAGCAGCTTTAGCGGGAGTGGGTACGAGCAGTACTTC.

The chain carries TRBV2 and TRBJ2-1; 7 nucleotides agree with TRBD2. From germline, CDR1 is SNHLY and CDR2 FYNNEI. V lost 6 bases and J lost 9; bases outside the gene matches: 11. The CDR3 loop spans 14 amino acids. The CDR3 sequence: CASRGGTYRIEQFF. The CDR3 nucleotides read TGTGCCAGCAGGGGAGGGACCTACAGGATTGAGCAGTTCTTC.

CDR3 sequence (DNA): TGTGCCAGCAGCCACCTCTTGGGGAAGCGGAACACCGGGGAGCTGTTTTTT. Its protein product is CASSHLLGKRNTGELFF. The genes are TRBV14 and TRBJ2-2; the D is unclear. Germline values: CDR1 SGHDN, CDR2 FVKESK. This CDR3 region has 17 residues. V shed 3 bases and J shed 1 base, with 15 bases lying between them.

This rearrangement joins TRBV28 to TRBJ2-7; 10 bases fit TRBD2. The CDR3 spans 15 residues. Germline V gene lookup returns CDR1 MDHEN and CDR2 SYDVKM. After removal of 6 bases from V and 0 bases from J, the junction contained 5 bases not matched to a gene. CDR3 bases: TGTGCCAGCAGAAGCCTAGCGGGGGTCTCCTACGAGCAGTACTTC. Encoded protein: CASRSLAGVSYEQYF.

The J gene is TRBJ1-4, the V gene TRBV7-8; the D is unclear. V lost 5 bases and J 4 bases, leaving 11 bases between the germline ends. This CDR3 comprises 14 residues. Germline V gene lookup returns CDR1 SGHVS and CDR2 FQNEAQ. CDR3 sequence: CASSPGWGNEKLFF. CDR3 sequence (DNA): TGTGCCAGCAGCCCCGGATGGGGTAATGAAAAACTGTTTTTT.

This clone appeared a single time. The chain carries TRBV11-1 and TRBJ2-7; weak D call: TRBD2 (5 bases). Deletions cut 8 bases from V and 2 bases from J, with 13 bases between. The CDR3 has 13 residues. The germline V gene encodes CDR1 SGHAT and CDR2 FQDESV (reference sequence). CDR3 sequence (DNA): TGTGCCAGCGCCTGGACTCGTGCCTACGAGCAGTACTTC. It specifies CASAWTRAYEQYF.

This clone came up many times. This chain links TRBV29-1 with TRBJ2-3; tentative D call: TRBD2 (5 bases). Deletions cut 6 bases from V and 6 bases from J, with 10 bases between. Looked up from germline, CDR1 is SQVTM and CDR2 is ANQGSEA. The CDR3 is 11 amino acids. The CDR3 region has the DNA TGCAGCGTGGGGAGCAGTGATACGCAGTATTTT. Translating gives CSVGSSDTQYF.

The chain employs TRBV5-1 and TRBJ2-4; D gene uncertain. The length of the CDR3 is 15 residues. V was cut by 3 bases and J by 0 bases, with 10 bases left in between. Germline CDR1 reads SGHRS; CDR2 reads YFSETQ. The chain's CDR3 is CASSSNSLAKNIQYF. DNA of the CDR3: TGCGCCAGCAGCTCCAATAGTCTAGCCAAAAACATTCAGTACTTC. The full variable domain, completed using reference TRBV5-1 and TRBJ2-4, is KAGVTQTPRYLIKTRGQQVTLSCSPISGHRSVSWYQQTPGQGLQFLFEYFSETQRNKGNFPGRFSGRQFSNSRSEMNVSTLELGDSALYLCASSSNSLAKNIQYFGAGTRLSVL.

V gene TRBV11-1 combines with J gene TRBJ2-3; D remains ambiguous. This CDR3 is 13 amino acids long. The V end lost 0 bases, the J end lost 4 bases, and 5 bases lay between the germline ends. Per germline, CDR1 SGHAT and CDR2 FQDESV (reference sequence). For the CDR3, the DNA is TGTGCCAGCAGCTTAGCCACTGCAGATACGCAGTATTTT. It is translated as CASSLATADTQYF.

The rearrangement uses TRBV4-1 and TRBJ1-2, with D uncertain. The germline V gene has CDR1 MGHRA and CDR2 YSYEKL. The CDR3 is made up of 15 amino acids. With 1 base removed from V and 12 bases from J, the gap between germline ends came to 21 bases. The CDR3 bases are TGCGCCAGCAGCCAAGTTAAGGGTACGGACCGCGGCCACACCTTC. This gives the protein CASSQVKGTDRGHTF.

The CDR3 reads CASSPRRDGYTF. CDR3 coding DNA: TGTGCCAGCAGCCCCCGCCGTGATGGCTACACCTTC. J is TRBJ1-2 and V is TRBV9; no clear D. This CDR3 comprises 12 residues. The germline V gene encodes CDR1 SGDLS and CDR2 YYNGEE. V lost 4 bases and J 6 bases, leaving 10 bases between the germline ends.

Worth noting for this clone: One junction end disagrees with the germline gene, perhaps due to a read error. V usage is TRBV29-1 and J usage is TRBJ2-5; D remains unclear. This CDR3 comprises 9 residues. Germline V lookup: CDR1 SQVTM, CDR2 ANQGSEA. CDR3 sequence: CSVDLKVDF. The DNA of the CDR3 is TGCAGCGTTGACTTGAAGGTGGACTTC.

V and J are TRBV28 and TRBJ2-3; perhaps TRBD1 as D (5 bases). Trimming took 2 bases from V and 4 from J, leaving 10 bases between them. The CDR3 runs to 14 residues. Germline V CDR1 and CDR2: MDHEN, SYDVKM. CDR3 bases: TGTGCCAGCAGTTTAGCAGGGTTAGCAGATACGCAGTATTTT. Translated, it gives CASSLAGLADTQYF.

The chain has TRBV4-2 and TRBJ2-2, with D hard to call. Between the trimmed V and J ends, which lost 0 bases and 1 base, there was a span of 9 bases. The V gene's germline CDR1 is LGHNA and CDR2 YNFKEQ. The CDR3 covers 16 residues. In DNA form, the CDR3 reads TGTGCCAGCAGCCAAGATCCGGGCGGGAACACCGGGGAGCTGTTTTTT. Translating gives CASSQDPGGNTGELFF.

DNA for the CDR3: TGTGCCAGCAGTTTATCGAGGGCAGGGACCCACGAGCAGTACTTC. Its translation is CASSLSRAGTHEQYF. V gene TRBV27 combines with J gene TRBJ2-7; possibly TRBD1 or TRBD2 for D (5 bases each). This CDR3 has 15 residues. V was shortened by 0 bases and J by 5 bases, with 14 bases between the two germline ends. The V gene's germline CDR1 is MNHEY and CDR2 SMNVEV (reference sequence).

On this clone: Other DNA sequences from this sample encode an identical CDR3 as well. The V gene is TRBV5-1, the J gene TRBJ1-5, with D possibly TRBD1 on 6 matching bases. Trimming took 0 bases from V and 0 from J, leaving 7 bases between them. Germline V gene lookup returns CDR1 SGHRS and CDR2 YFSETQ. This CDR3 has 15 amino acids. In DNA, the CDR3 is TGCGCCAGCAGCTTGGAGGGGGGTAGCAATCAGCCCCAGCATTTT. It encodes CASSLEGGSNQPQHF.

The V gene is TRBV6-4, the J gene TRBJ2-1; D assignment may be TRBD1 or TRBD2 (7 bases each). The CDR3 is 14 residues long. Germline CDR1 is MRHNA and CDR2 is SNTAGT. V was clipped by 3 bases and J by 10 bases, with 16 bases between them. The CDR3 loop is CASSEGGTAVEQFF. The CDR3 DNA reads TGTGCCAGCAGTGAGGGGGGGACAGCGGTAGAGCAGTTCTTC.

V is TRBV7-6 and J is TRBJ2-1; 10 nucleotides line up with TRBD1. CDR1 is SGHVS and CDR2 is FNYEAQ in the germline V gene. The V gene end was trimmed by 1 base and the J gene end by 2 bases; junction bases not matched to a gene: 5. The CDR3 contains 17 residues. CDR3: CASSLEGQGIPYNEQFF. In DNA, the CDR3 is TGTGCCAGCAGCTTAGAGGGACAGGGGATTCCCTACAATGAGCAGTTCTTC.

This clone occurred many times. The rearrangement links TRBV27 to TRBJ1-5, with 7 bases matching TRBD1. After removal of 5 bases from V and 3 bases from J, the junction contained 7 bases not matched to a gene. The CDR3 covers 15 residues. Germline V gene data show CDR1 as MNHEY and CDR2 as SMNVEV (reference sequence). The CDR3 region is CASSATGTVNQPQHF. DNA for the CDR3: TGTGCCAGCAGTGCCACCGGGACAGTCAATCAGCCCCAGCATTTT.

This chain links TRBV5-4 with TRBJ1-1; the D gene is possibly TRBD1 (5 bases). This CDR3 is built from 14 residues. The germline V gene has CDR1 SGHNT and CDR2 YYREEE (reference sequence). V lost 2 bases to trimming and J lost 5 bases, with 13 bases between them. CDR3 in amino acids: CASSLGPRGTEAFF. DNA for the CDR3: TGTGCCAGCAGCTTAGGGCCAAGGGGAACTGAAGCTTTCTTT.

This rearrangement joins TRBV6-1 to TRBJ1-1; maybe TRBD1 (5 bases). Germline CDR1 MNHNS, CDR2 SASEGT. The V and J ends lost 6 bases and 1 base respectively, with 12 bases between them. CDR3 length equals 14 residues. The CDR3 nucleotides read TGTGCCAGCAGATCCTTACAGGAGAACACTGAAGCTTTCTTT. This sequence encodes CASRSLQENTEAFF.

The gene calls are TRBV2 and TRBJ1-5; D gene unclear. Deletions cut 6 bases from V and 5 bases from J, with 17 bases between. The CDR3 runs to 15 residues. Per the germline V gene, CDR1 is SNHLY and CDR2 is FYNNEI. CDR3 sequence: CASSPAGVSHQPQHF. The CDR3 DNA reads as TGTGCCAGCAGCCCGGCGGGTGTGTCCCATCAGCCCCAGCATTTT.

The chain carries TRBV28 and TRBJ2-2; no firm D call. CDR1 and CDR2 from the germline V gene are MDHEN and SYDVKM. CDR3 length: 14 residues. The V and J ends lost 5 bases and 2 bases respectively, with 9 bases between them. Here the CDR3 reads CASSLRTNTGELFF. The CDR3 DNA follows: TGTGCCAGCAGTCTGAGGACCAACACCGGGGAGCTGTTTTTT. The full variable domain, rest sourced from reference TRBV28 and TRBJ2-2, is DVKVTQSSRYLVKRTGEKVFLECVQDMDHENMFWYRQDPGLGLRLIYFSYDVKMKEKGDIPEGYSVSREKKERFSLILESASTNQTSMYLCASSLRTNTGELFFGEGSRLTVL.

Only one count was recorded for this clone. CDR3 bases: TGCGCCAGCAGCCAAGATACAGGTATCATGAACACTGAAGCTTTCTTT. Translating it yields CASSQDTGIMNTEAFF. The chain recombines TRBV4-3 with TRBJ1-1; possible D gene TRBD1, 5 bases. V was clipped by 0 bases and J by 0 bases, with 11 bases between them. This CDR3 is 16 amino acids long. Germline V gene sequence: CDR1 LGHNA, CDR2 YSLEER.